This TCR beta chain was captured by sequencing in a study of blood T cell repertoires in COVID-19. At the level of the study: Samples of COVID-19 (acute and convalescent) were obtained from the United States, Italy and Spain.

Repertoires were generated with immunoSEQ multiplex PCR, while TCRdb's copy carries only in-frame clones and drops some. The sample yields approximately 88,000 clones, 60% to 85% seen once. This CDR3 has 21 amino acids. The V gene's germline CDR1 is SEHNR and CDR2 FQNEAQ (reference sequence). J was trimmed by 4 bases and V by 5 bases; bases with no gene match: 20. The specimen was peripheral blood. This clonotype originated in a human donor in a cohort sampled during active COVID-19. J is TRBJ2-5 and V is TRBV7-9, with TRBD2 matching over 15 bases. DNA for the CDR3: TGTGCCAGCAGCACCGCAACCCCCGGGACTAGCGGGAGGCCGAGGGGAGAGACCCAGTACTTC. It translates to CASSTATPGTSGRPRGETQYF.